This T cell receptor beta chain is from a study of cytomegalovirus exposure and HLA in healthy donors. The study, taken as a whole, reports: Rare sequences made up most TCRs, while some public TCRs were found in many donors.

This table comes from immunoSEQ multiplex PCR, and its TCRdb copy is limited to in-frame clones, with some not included. The sample has about 360,000 clones, approximately 90% seen once. The germline V gene encodes CDR1 MNHEY and CDR2 SMNVEV (reference sequence). This CDR3 comprises 19 residues. V was clipped by 6 bases and J by 0 bases; unmatched bases: 16. A remark on this clone: Its cognate antigen is unknown.

The receptor was isolated from a woman between 18 and 29 years old in good health and CMV-seronegative. The chain couples TRBV27 to TRBJ2-5; TRBD1 matches at 10 bases. The material sequenced was PBMCs. The CDR3 loop reads CASRTTMKTGGLYQETQYF. The CDR3 DNA follows: TGTGCCAGCAGGACTACCATGAAGACAGGGGGCCTGTACCAAGAGACCCAGTACTTC.